The 14 T cell receptor beta chains given below trace back to one sample, sequenced in a study of immune evolution from preneoplasia to lung adenocarcinoma. Measured with immunoSEQ multiplex PCR; TCRdb has only the in-frame clones, and not every one. The sample lists some 10,000 clones, 80% to 90% occurring once. The specimen sequenced was FFPE minimally invasive lung adenocarcinoma tissue. These receptors all come from a person aged 70 to 85 with lung adenocarcinoma.

The gene calls are TRBV4-1 and TRBJ1-1, with D possibly matching TRBD1 (5 bases). Looked up from germline, CDR1 is MGHRA and CDR2 is YSYEKL. Deletions cut 4 bases from V and 0 bases from J, with 12 bases between. CDR3 length equals 15 residues. The CDR3 DNA follows: TGCGCCAGCAGCCCTCGTGACAGAATGAACACTGAAGCTTTCTTT. This translates into CASSPRDRMNTEAFF.

V gene TRBV6-4 combines with J gene TRBJ2-5; no clear D. Germline V lookup: CDR1 MRHNA, CDR2 SNTAGT. V lost 2 bases and J lost 2, with 9 bases in between. The CDR3 is 14 residues long. The CDR3 DNA follows: TGTGCCAGCAGTGACACGGCAAAACAAGAGACCCAGTACTTC. Translated: CASSDTAKQETQYF.

This clone was detected only a few times. This chain links TRBV19 with TRBJ1-2; unclear D gene. CDR1 is LNHDA and CDR2 is SQIVND in the germline V gene (reference sequence). The V and J ends lost 10 bases and 3 bases respectively, with 12 bases between them. The CDR3 contains 12 residues. The CDR3 protein is CATLKGDYGYTF. The CDR3 DNA is TGTGCCACCCTCAAAGGAGACTATGGCTACACCTTC.

CDR3 sequence reads: CASSRKGDNEQFF. The DNA for the CDR3 is TGTGCCAGCAGCCGAAAGGGGGACAATGAGCAGTTCTTC. This sequence joins TRBV6-4 and TRBJ2-1; possibly TRBD1 for D (6 bases). Germline lookup yields CDR1 MRHNA and CDR2 SNTAGT. This CDR3 comprises 13 residues. The V gene lost 6 bases and the J gene lost 5 bases, with 11 bases spanning the gap.

The CDR3 loop reads CASSLGPGTRNTIYF. As DNA, the CDR3 is TGTGCCAGCAGCTTGGGTCCCGGGACAAGAAACACCATATATTTT. V gene TRBV5-6 combines with J gene TRBJ1-3, with D possibly being TRBD1 (6 bases). The germline gives CDR1 SGHDT, CDR2 YYEEEE. This CDR3 spans 15 amino acids. The V gene lost 0 bases and the J gene lost 5 bases, with 12 bases spanning the gap.

The gene calls are TRBV7-9 and TRBJ2-5; TRBD2 might be the D (7 bases). CDR1 is SEHNR and CDR2 is FQNEAQ in the germline V gene (reference sequence). The CDR3 runs to 14 residues. V lost 6 bases and J 5 bases, leaving 16 bases between the germline ends. CDR3 sequence reads: CASRRGSGDETQYF. CDR3 DNA sequence: TGTGCCAGCAGAAGGGGGAGCGGGGATGAGACCCAGTACTTC.

The rearrangement joins TRBV6-5 to TRBJ1-4, with 9 positions matching TRBD1. CDR1 MNHEY and CDR2 SVGAGI come from the germline V gene. Trimming removed 8 bases from V and 6 bases from J; junction bases left unmatched: 7. The CDR3 length is 14 residues. The CDR3 region has the DNA TGTGCCAGCTCCGGGACAGGGTCGGATGAAAAACTGTTTTTT. This translates into CASSGTGSDEKLFF.

The chain combines TRBV20-1 with TRBJ2-1, with D possibly matching TRBD2 (5 bases). This CDR3 is 11 amino acids long. Trimming left V 2 bases short and J 11 bases short, with 10 bases between. Germline V CDR1 and CDR2: DFQATT, SNEGSKA (reference sequence). CDR3 in DNA: TGCAGTGCTAGAAGGGAGATTAAGCAGTTCTTC. It translates to CSARREIKQFF.

The J gene is TRBJ2-5, the V gene TRBV10-3; 7 bases are shared with TRBD2. The germline gives CDR1 ENHRY, CDR2 SYGVKD. V trimming: 7 bases; J trimming: 3 bases; junction bases outside the gene matches: 5. The CDR3 length is 13 residues. CDR3 DNA: TGTGCCATCAATCGTGGGAGGGAAGAGACCCAGTACTTC. Protein product: CAINRGREETQYF.

The V and J genes are TRBV10-3 and TRBJ2-3; D perhaps matches TRBD2 (6 bases). Germline CDR1 reads ENHRY; CDR2 reads SYGVKD. V gave up 2 bases and J gave up 0 bases, with 15 bases separating them. There are 17 residues in the CDR3. The CDR3 DNA reads as TGTGCCATCAGTGAGGAATGGGCGGGAATTAGCACAGATACGCAGTATTTT. This sequence encodes CAISEEWAGISTDTQYF.

The genes are TRBV28 and TRBJ1-1; D unresolved. CDR1 MDHEN and CDR2 SYDVKM come from the germline V gene. The V and J ends lost 3 bases and 0 bases respectively, with 14 bases between them. This CDR3 contains 16 residues. The CDR3 here is CASSFLTAGMNTEAFF. For the CDR3, the DNA is TGTGCCAGCAGTTTTTTGACGGCCGGGATGAACACTGAAGCTTTCTTT. Complete variable domain (other parts from reference TRBV28 and TRBJ1-1): DVKVTQSSRYLVKRTGEKVFLECVQDMDHENMFWYRQDPGLGLRLIYFSYDVKMKEKGDIPEGYSVSREKKERFSLILESASTNQTSMYLCASSFLTAGMNTEAFFGQGTRLTVV.

The V and J genes are TRBV7-9 and TRBJ1-4; the D gene is possibly TRBD1 (6 bases). The CDR3 consists of 12 residues. Germline V gives CDR1 SEHNR, CDR2 FQNEAQ (reference sequence). Trimming took 11 bases from V and 4 from J, leaving 11 bases between them. The CDR3 DNA follows: TGTGCCGTTAGACAGGTTAATGAAAAACTGTTTTTT. It is translated as CAVRQVNEKLFF.

In its sample, this clone was seen once. The chain joins TRBV6-1 to TRBJ1-3; D may be TRBD1 (6 bases). This CDR3 region has 15 residues. The germline gives CDR1 MNHNS, CDR2 SASEGT. V dropped 6 bases and J dropped 1 base, with 13 bases sitting between them. For the CDR3, the DNA is TGTGCCAGCAGGCCCGCGGGGACATCTGGAAACACCATATATTTT. The encoded protein is CASRPAGTSGNTIYF.

The chain carries TRBV30 and TRBJ1-4; D is uncertain. The CDR3 contains 15 residues. The germline CDR1 and CDR2 sequences are GTSNPN and SVGIG (reference sequence). Trimming removed 0 bases from V and 5 bases from J, with 13 bases in between. The CDR3 coding sequence is TGTGCCTGGAGTGTACGAGGCAGAACCAATGAAAAACTGTTTTTT. Translation gives CAWSVRGRTNEKLFF.